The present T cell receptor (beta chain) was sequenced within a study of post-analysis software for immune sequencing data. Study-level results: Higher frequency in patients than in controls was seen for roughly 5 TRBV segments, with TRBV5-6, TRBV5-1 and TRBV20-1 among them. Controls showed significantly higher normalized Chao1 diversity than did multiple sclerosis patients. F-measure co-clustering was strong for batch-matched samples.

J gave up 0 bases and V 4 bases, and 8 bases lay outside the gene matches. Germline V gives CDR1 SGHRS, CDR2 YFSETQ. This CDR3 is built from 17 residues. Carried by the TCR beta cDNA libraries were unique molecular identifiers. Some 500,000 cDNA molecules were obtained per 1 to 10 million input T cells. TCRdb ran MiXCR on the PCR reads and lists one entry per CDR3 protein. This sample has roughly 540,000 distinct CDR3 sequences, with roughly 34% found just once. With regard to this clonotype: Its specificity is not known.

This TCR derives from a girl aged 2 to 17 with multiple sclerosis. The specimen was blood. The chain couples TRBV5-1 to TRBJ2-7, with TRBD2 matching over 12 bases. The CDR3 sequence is CASSLTLAGGNSYEQYF. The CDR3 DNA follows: TGCGCCAGCAGCCTCACACTAGCGGGGGGAAACTCCTACGAGCAGTACTTC.